The 26 T cell receptor beta chains listed next were all sequenced from one sample in a study of Graves' ophthalmopathy and Graves' hyperthyroidism. The sequenced template was RNA, covering the TCR beta CDR3 region. HTBI-primed first-round RT-PCR preceded second-round multiplex PCR. TCRdb analysed the multiplex PCR reads with MiXCR anew, one entry per CDR3 protein. Of 300,000 to 400,000 distinct CDR3 sequences listed, 17% are singletons. Material: peripheral blood. The receptors were sampled from an adult man with Graves' ophthalmopathy.

This clonotype came up many times. The chain joins TRBV6-2 or TRBV6-3 to TRBJ2-5; D is ambiguous. Trimming stripped 5 bases from V and 1 base from J, with 14 bases between. The CDR3 covers 15 residues. Germline V gene sequence: CDR1 MNHEY, CDR2 SVGEGT. The CDR3 DNA reads as TGTGCCAGCAGTCGCGGTAGCTACGGCCAAGAGACCCAGTACTTC. It encodes CASSRGSYGQETQYF.

This sequence joins TRBV6-1 and TRBJ2-5; TRBD1 matches at 7 bases. This CDR3 comprises 13 residues. The trim removed 6 bases at V and 3 bases at J, leaving 4 bases unmatched. In germline, CDR1 is MNHNS, CDR2 SASEGT. This CDR3 reads CASSIDREETQYF. The CDR3 DNA sequence: TGTGCCAGCAGCATCGACAGGGAAGAGACCCAGTACTTC.

This clonotype was seen ten or more times. In DNA form, the CDR3 reads TGTGCCAGCAGTTTAGACAACACCGGGGAGCTGTTTTTT. Protein: CASSLDNTGELFF. The chain employs TRBV12-3 or TRBV12-4 and TRBJ2-2, with unresolved D. The CDR3 runs 13 residues. The V and J ends lost 1 base and 2 bases respectively, with 2 bases between them.

About this clonotype: Germline and junction disagree at one end, which may indicate a read error. The chain joins TRBV27 to TRBJ2-7; a possible D gene is TRBD2 (6 bases). The CDR3 has 13 amino acids. Looked up from germline, CDR1 is MNHEY and CDR2 is SMNVEV (reference sequence). The CDR3 here is CASSDGTRREQSF. Here the CDR3 DNA reads TGTGCCAGCAGTGACGGGACTCGCCGCGAGCAGTCCTTC.

The J gene is TRBJ1-6, the V gene TRBV12-3 or TRBV12-4; 8 nucleotides match TRBD1. This CDR3 is 13 amino acids long. The ends lost 6 bases at V and 14 bases at J; junction bases unmatched: 9. The CDR3 DNA sequence: TGTGCCAGCAGCGACAGGGGCACGAGCACCCTCCACTTT. Translated: CASSDRGTSTLHF.

This clonotype appeared many times. The gene calls are TRBV7-8 and TRBJ2-7; D gene uncertain. The V end was cut by 4 bases, the J end by 1 base, with 11 bases between. The CDR3 is 14 residues long. Per germline, CDR1 SGHVS and CDR2 FQNEAQ. Here the CDR3 reads CASSWAVGSYEQYF. In DNA form, the CDR3 reads TGTGCCAGCAGCTGGGCGGTTGGATCCTACGAGCAGTACTTC.

This clonotype was observed many times. This chain links TRBV7-9 with TRBJ2-3; D is undetermined. The CDR3 extends over 14 amino acids. Germline-derived CDR1 and CDR2 are SEHNR and FQNEAQ (reference sequence). The V end lost 2 bases, the J end lost 0 bases, and 6 bases lay between the germline ends. The CDR3 loop reads CASSLSTSTDTQYF. As DNA, the CDR3 is TGTGCCAGCAGCTTATCCACTAGCACAGATACGCAGTATTTT.

At least ten counts were recorded for this clonotype. The chain uses TRBV24-1 and TRBJ2-2, with no clear D. The CDR3 runs to 13 residues. The germline V gene encodes CDR1 KGHDR and CDR2 SFDVKD. Trimming stripped 7 bases from V and 0 bases from J, with 5 bases between. CDR3 protein: CATRLTNTGELFF. Here the CDR3 DNA reads TGTGCCACCAGATTAACGAACACCGGGGAGCTGTTTTTT.

This clonotype was detected ten times or more. The chain links TRBV20-1 to TRBJ2-7; D is undetermined. The CDR3 has 10 amino acids. V was trimmed by 4 bases and J by 7 bases, leaving 8 bases between them. Per the germline V gene, CDR1 is DFQATT and CDR2 is SNEGSKA (reference sequence). For the CDR3, the DNA is TGCAGTGCTACCTATCGGGAGCAGTACTTC. It codes for CSATYREQYF.

This clonotype occurred many times. The chain joins TRBV4-2 to TRBJ2-7; 7 positions match TRBD1. The germline CDR1 and CDR2 sequences are LGHNA and YNFKEQ. This CDR3 contains 15 residues. The ends lost 1 base at V and 2 bases at J; junction bases unmatched: 5. The CDR3, as DNA: TGTGCCAGCAGCCAAGGACAGGGTCTTCCCTACGAGCAGTACTTC. Translating gives CASSQGQGLPYEQYF.

This clonotype has ten or more counts. The conserved closing phenylalanine or tryptophan is absent in this CDR3, likely reflecting a read error. The chain has TRBV29-1 and TRBJ1-1; 12 positions agree with TRBD1. The CDR3 contains 17 residues. After removal of 7 bases from V and 5 bases from J, the junction contained 17 bases not matched to a gene. CDR1 is SQVTM, CDR2 ANQGSEA, per germline. The CDR3 DNA reads TGCAGCGCCGCAAATCGGGACAGGGGGCGTGTTGGGACTGAAGCTTTCTCT. It encodes CSAANRDRGRVGTEAFS.

This clonotype was picked up many times. The chain couples TRBV19 to TRBJ1-1; 10 bases map to TRBD1. Germline-derived CDR1 and CDR2 are LNHDA and SQIVND (reference sequence). V lost 5 bases to trimming and J lost 3 bases; unmatched junction nucleotides: 6. The CDR3 has 15 residues. CDR3 coding DNA: TGTGCCAGTAGTGGACAGGGGGGTATGGACACTGAAGCTTTCTTT. Translated: CASSGQGGMDTEAFF. The full variable domain, with the rest looked up from reference TRBV19 and TRBJ1-1, is DGGITQSPKYLFRKEGQNVTLSCEQNLNHDAMYWYRQDPGQGLRLIYYSQIVNDFQKGDIAEGYSVSREKKESFPLTVTSAQKNPTAFYLCASSGQGGMDTEAFFGQGTRLTVV.

This clonotype was counted many times. V is TRBV7-2 and J is TRBJ2-7; 7 positions match TRBD1. Germline V gene sequence: CDR1 SGHTA, CDR2 FQGNSA. The CDR3 spans 14 residues. V lost 4 bases and J lost 2; bases outside the gene matches: 5. The CDR3 loop reads CASSSADRAYEQYF. As DNA, the CDR3 is TGTGCCAGCAGCTCCGCAGACAGGGCCTACGAGCAGTACTTC.

This chain connects TRBV24-1 to TRBJ1-1, with D unclear. In germline, CDR1 is KGHDR, CDR2 SFDVKD. This CDR3 has 16 amino acids. Trimming took off 4 bases at V and 0 bases at J, with 14 bases between the two ends. Here the CDR3 DNA reads TGTGCCACCAGTGACCCGCACAGCAACCTGAACACTGAAGCTTTCTTT. It yields the protein CATSDPHSNLNTEAFF.

This clonotype has more than one count but fewer than ten. With a much larger clone just one base away, this may be a read error. The chain combines TRBV6-4 with TRBJ1-1, with TRBD1 identical over 7 bases. The germline V gene has CDR1 MRHNA and CDR2 SNTAGT. The CDR3 contains 15 residues. The CDR3 region is CVSKAGDRELTEAFF. The DNA for the CDR3 is TGTGTCAGCAAAGCAGGCGACAGGGAACTCACTGAAGCTTTCTTT.

The chain couples TRBV6-9 to TRBJ2-7, with TRBD1 matching 7 bases. This CDR3 is built from 14 residues. The trim removed 0 bases at V and 5 bases at J, leaving 4 bases unmatched. Germline loops: CDR1 MNHGY, CDR2 SVAAGI. The CDR3 is CASSYSGGMNEQYF. DNA for the CDR3: TGTGCCAGCAGTTATTCAGGGGGCATGAACGAGCAGTACTTC.

This clonotype has at least ten counts. V gene TRBV4-1 combines with J gene TRBJ2-7; 9 bases are shared with TRBD1. CDR3 length: 15 residues. CDR1 is MGHRA and CDR2 is YSYEKL in the germline V gene. V gave up 0 bases and J gave up 3 bases; unmatched junction bases: 3. This chain's CDR3 is CASSQEGTGSYEQYF. The CDR3 region has the DNA TGCGCCAGCAGCCAAGAGGGGACAGGGAGCTACGAGCAGTACTTC.

This chain connects TRBV7-2 to TRBJ1-2, with unresolved D. CDR1 is SGHTA, CDR2 FQGNSA, per germline. The CDR3 totals 13 residues. The V end was cut by 0 bases, the J end by 8 bases, with 10 bases between. CDR3 nucleotides: TGTGCCAGCAGCTTAGCCATTTCGGTGGGCTACACCTTC. The encoded protein is CASSLAISVGYTF.

With respect to this clonotype: A junction end diverges from the germline sequence, so it may reflect a read error. The chain employs TRBV7-2 and TRBJ1-5; D unresolved. CDR3 length: 15 residues. The germline gives CDR1 SGHTA, CDR2 FQGNSA. CDR3 loop: CASSSNGRLNQPQPF. The CDR3 bases are TGTGCCAGCAGCTCCAACGGCAGACTTAATCAGCCCCAGCCTTTT. The full variable domain, in which reference TRBV7-2 and TRBJ1-5 provide the parts outside the CDR3, is GAGVSQSPSNKVTEKGKDVELRCDPISGHTALYWYRQSLGQGLEFLIYFQGNSAPDKSGLPSDRFSAERTGGSVSTLTIQRTQQEDSAVYLCASSSNGRLNQPQPFGDGTRLSIL.

This clonotype was detected ten times or more. The CDR3 protein is CASSFVQGRETQYF. CDR3 nucleotide sequence: TGTGCCAGCAGTTTCGTACAGGGACGGGAGACCCAGTACTTC. The rearrangement links TRBV28 to TRBJ2-5; TRBD1 might be the D (6 bases). This CDR3 has 14 residues. The V gene lost 3 bases and the J gene lost 5 bases, with 13 bases spanning the gap. Germline V CDR1 and CDR2: MDHEN, SYDVKM.

This clonotype was seen repeatedly, ten times or more. V is TRBV3-1 and J is TRBJ2-2; a possible D gene is TRBD2 (6 bases). The germline CDR1 and CDR2 sequences are LGHDT and YNNKEL (reference sequence). Trimming shortened V by 3 bases and J by 6 bases, and 8 bases separated the two germline ends. The CDR3 is 13 residues long. The CDR3 DNA follows: TGTGCCAGCAGCCAGGGAGGCTCCGGGGAGCTGTTTTTT. It encodes CASSQGGSGELFF.

This clonotype was observed many times. The CDR3 nucleotides are TGTGCCACCAGCAGCAGGGAGAGTAGCACAGATACGCAGTATTTT. Amino acids: CATSSRESSTDTQYF. This chain joins TRBV15 and TRBJ2-3; perhaps D is TRBD1 or TRBD2 (5 bases each). Germline CDR1 LNHNV, CDR2 YYDKDF (reference sequence). The V and J ends lost 3 bases and 0 bases respectively, with 10 bases between them. The CDR3 covers 15 residues. Supplemented by reference TRBV15 and TRBJ2-3, the full variable domain reads DAMVIQNPRYQVTQFGKPVTLSCSQTLNHNVMYWYQQKSSQAPKLLFHYYDKDFNNEADTPDNFQSRRPNTSFCFLDIRSPGLGDTAMYLCATSSRESSTDTQYFGPGTRLTVL.

This clonotype was seen many times. The chain combines TRBV7-8 with TRBJ1-1, with D perhaps TRBD1 (6 bases). V was trimmed by 1 base and J by 5 bases, leaving 17 bases between them. This CDR3 comprises 16 residues. Germline CDR1 and CDR2: SGHVS and FQNEAQ. The CDR3 here is CASSLVGAGVWTEAFF. CDR3 nucleotide sequence: TGTGCCAGCAGCTTAGTGGGTGCAGGGGTGTGGACTGAAGCTTTCTTT.

This clonotype has just a few counts. J is TRBJ1-2 and V is TRBV10-3; 9 bases agree with TRBD1. This CDR3 spans 15 amino acids. Per the germline V gene, CDR1 is ENHRY and CDR2 is SYGVKD. J gave up 2 bases and V 7 bases, and 8 bases lay outside the gene matches. The CDR3, as DNA: TGTGCCATCAACCCGGGACAGGGTTTAAACTATGGCTACACCTTC. Residues: CAINPGQGLNYGYTF.

This clonotype was seen repeatedly, ten times or more. A read error may account for a junction end that differs from germline. The chain uses TRBV10-3 and TRBJ2-5; 8 bases line up with TRBD1. The CDR3 length is 14 residues. Germline V gene sequence: CDR1 ENHRY, CDR2 SYGVKD. The CDR3 sequence is CAINEQGAQETQYF. The CDR3 nucleotides read TGTGCCATCAATGAGCAGGGGGCCCAAGAGACCCAGTACTTC.

This clonotype was counted at least ten times. The chain employs TRBV28 and TRBJ2-2, with 12 bases matching TRBD1. From germline, CDR1 is MDHEN and CDR2 SYDVKM. This CDR3 is built from 18 residues. J was trimmed by 5 bases and V by 2 bases; bases with no gene match: 9. CDR3 sequence: CASSLPPGTGGRTGELFF. The CDR3 nucleotides read TGTGCCAGCAGTTTACCTCCCGGGACAGGGGGCCGGACCGGGGAGCTGTTTTTT.